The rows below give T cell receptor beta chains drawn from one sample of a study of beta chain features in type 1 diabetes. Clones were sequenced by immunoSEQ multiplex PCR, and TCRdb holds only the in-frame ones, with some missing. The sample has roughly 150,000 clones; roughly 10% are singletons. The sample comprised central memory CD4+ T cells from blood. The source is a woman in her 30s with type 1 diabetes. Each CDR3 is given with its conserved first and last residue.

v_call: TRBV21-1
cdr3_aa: CASSKVGGSGGKETQYF

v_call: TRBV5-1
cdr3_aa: CASSLDGKGYNEQFF

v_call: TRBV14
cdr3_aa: CASSQWYRTYEQYF

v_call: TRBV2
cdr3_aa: CASSAAGGRGGEQFF

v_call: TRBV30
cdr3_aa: CAWSSQGGTEAFF

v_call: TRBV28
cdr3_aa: CASMTSGRYQETQYF

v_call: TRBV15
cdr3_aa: CATSRDLIGDTFYEQYF

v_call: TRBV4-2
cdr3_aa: CASSQPRQGVINEQFF

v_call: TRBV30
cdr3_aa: CAYTDRGISYEQYF

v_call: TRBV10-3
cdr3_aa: CAISENGQGAYTEAFF

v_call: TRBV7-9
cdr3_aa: CASSLARNEQYF

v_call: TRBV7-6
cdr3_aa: CASSSVAGGETQYF

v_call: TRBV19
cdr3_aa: CASSIGDRGNQPQHF

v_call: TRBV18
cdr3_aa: CASSPPGRRNWPTF

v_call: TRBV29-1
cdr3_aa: CSVDGSGRPNTEAFF

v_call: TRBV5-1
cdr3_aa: CASSLGSLATYNEQFF

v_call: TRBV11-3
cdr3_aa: CASSRAYEQYF

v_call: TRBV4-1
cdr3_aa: CASSQRTEGTYSGNTIYF

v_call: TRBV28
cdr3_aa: CASSVTSSFNNEQFF

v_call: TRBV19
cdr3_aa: CASSLYRVGYTF

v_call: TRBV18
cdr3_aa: CASSPPGQGAYEQYF

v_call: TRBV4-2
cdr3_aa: CASSQGDGRAGEQYF

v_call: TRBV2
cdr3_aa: CAIWDRARNIQYF

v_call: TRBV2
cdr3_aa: CASSGTGNYGYTF

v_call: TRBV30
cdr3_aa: CAWTRGQATEAFF

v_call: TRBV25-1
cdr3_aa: CASSEYSDTEAFF

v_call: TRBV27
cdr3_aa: CASSPGLAGTRNEQFF

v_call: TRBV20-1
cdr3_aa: CSASRTWVRFF

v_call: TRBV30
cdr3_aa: CAWSATGGYTF

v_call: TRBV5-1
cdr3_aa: CASSLETPGQAMEQYF

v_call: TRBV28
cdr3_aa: CASSDPGQINEKLFF

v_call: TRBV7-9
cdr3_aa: CASSPRNRALGGYTF

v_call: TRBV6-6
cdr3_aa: CASSYSSQGLYEQYF

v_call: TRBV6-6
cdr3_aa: CASSRGGWETQYF